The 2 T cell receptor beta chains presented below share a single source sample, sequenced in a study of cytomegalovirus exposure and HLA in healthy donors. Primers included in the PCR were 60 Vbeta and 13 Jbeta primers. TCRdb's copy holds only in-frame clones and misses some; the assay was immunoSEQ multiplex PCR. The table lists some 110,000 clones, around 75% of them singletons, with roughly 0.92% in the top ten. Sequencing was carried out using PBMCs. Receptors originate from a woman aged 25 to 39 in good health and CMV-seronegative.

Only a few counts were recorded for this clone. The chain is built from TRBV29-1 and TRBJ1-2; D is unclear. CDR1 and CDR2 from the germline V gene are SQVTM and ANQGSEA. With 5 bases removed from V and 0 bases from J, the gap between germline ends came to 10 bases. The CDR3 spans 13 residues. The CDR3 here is CSVLEVANYGYTF. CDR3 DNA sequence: TGCAGCGTTCTGGAGGTAGCTAACTATGGCTACACCTTC.

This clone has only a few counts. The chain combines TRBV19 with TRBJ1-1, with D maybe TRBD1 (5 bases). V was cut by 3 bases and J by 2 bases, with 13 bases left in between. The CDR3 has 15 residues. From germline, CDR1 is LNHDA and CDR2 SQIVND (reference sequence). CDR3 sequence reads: CASSMGPGGNTEAFF. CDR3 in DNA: TGTGCCAGTAGTATGGGCCCCGGGGGTAACACTGAAGCTTTCTTT.